Ten or more counts support the clone carrying this T cell receptor (beta chain). The CDR3 consists of 14 residues. Germline V gene data show CDR1 as DFQATT and CDR2 as SNEGSKA (reference sequence). Trimming took 0 bases from V and 15 from J; bases not matched to a gene: 8. The data stem from a study of identical twins. In TCRdb, the 5' RACE reads were re-called with MiXCR into one record per CDR3 protein. The profile covers 690,000 or so distinct CDR3 sequences, with approximately 6% appearing a single time and about 1.8% taken by the ten largest. Sequencing was carried out using naive T cells sorted from blood. This rearrangement joins TRBV20-1 to TRBJ1-6; 10 bases are a match to TRBD1. This TCR was sampled from a young man in good health. In DNA, the CDR3 is TGCAGTGCTAGAGATCCGGACAGGGGGACGGACCTCCACTTT. Translated, it gives CSARDPDRGTDLHF.